A single sample gave rise to the 10 T cell receptor beta chains below, sequenced in a study of shared clonotypes between healthy human individuals (dated by TCRdb to the early 2020s). Library preparation employed the immunoSEQ multiplex PCR assay. TCRdb holds this immuneACCESS table with in-frame rearrangements only. Some clones are missing; in checked studies, unresolved V genes explain under half, and the rest has no known cause. Present in this sample are 2 million to 2.5 million clones, approximately 94% of which were seen just once. Roughly 1% of the sample lies in the top ten. For the CD8 naive samples, CD45RO-negative cells were positively selected for CCR7, yielding a CD45RA+CCR7+ population from which TemRA cells were excluded. Input material: naive CD8+ T cells sorted from blood. The cell subset or site label corresponds to: CD45RA+CCR7+. The receptors originated from a man between 18 and 35 years old in good health.

This clone is a singleton in its sample. The chain carries TRBV4-1 and TRBJ2-7, with D possibly being TRBD2 (7 bases). Trimming shortened V by 4 bases and J by 0 bases, and 16 bases separated the two germline ends. This CDR3 comprises 16 residues. CDR1 is MGHRA, CDR2 YSYEKL, per germline. The CDR3 loop reads CASSPGGQWSSYEQYF. The CDR3 bases are TGCGCCAGCAGCCCGGGGGGCCAGTGGAGCTCCTACGAGCAGTACTTC.

This chain connects TRBV9 to TRBJ2-1; unclear D gene. The germline V gene encodes CDR1 SGDLS and CDR2 YYNGEE. The CDR3 runs 15 residues. V lost 0 bases to trimming and J lost 5 bases, with 12 bases between them. CDR3 coding DNA: TGTGCCAGCAGCGTAGGAGGCGGAACAAACAATGAGCAGTTCTTC. This encodes CASSVGGGTNNEQFF.

The CDR3 is CASSRSPTENRLSEQYF. CDR3 DNA: TGTGCCAGCAGCCGCAGCCCGACGGAAAATAGATTGAGCGAGCAGTACTTC. The chain has TRBV28 and TRBJ2-7, with D unclear. CDR1 MDHEN and CDR2 SYDVKM come from the germline V gene. The CDR3 has 17 residues. Trimming shortened V by 6 bases and J by 6 bases, and 27 bases separated the two germline ends.

In this sample, this clone turned up once. The CDR3, as DNA: TGCGCCAGCAGCTTAGTCGCGGGGGGCGCCTACGAGCAGTACTTC. This translates into CASSLVAGGAYEQYF. J is TRBJ2-7 and V is TRBV5-1; TRBD2 aligns across 8 bases. The CDR3 is made up of 15 amino acids. The junction had 6 bases not matched to a gene; V was cut back by 2 bases and J by 2 bases. CDR1 is SGHRS, CDR2 YFSETQ, per germline. The full variable domain, in which reference TRBV5-1 and TRBJ2-7 provide the parts outside the CDR3, is KAGVTQTPRYLIKTRGQQVTLSCSPISGHRSVSWYQQTPGQGLQFLFEYFSETQRNKGNFPGRFSGRQFSNSRSEMNVSTLELGDSALYLCASSLVAGGAYEQYFGPGTRLTVT.

V is TRBV6-1 and J is TRBJ1-3; TRBD1 matches at 10 bases. The germline V gene encodes CDR1 MNHNS and CDR2 SASEGT. V gave up 4 bases and J gave up 7 bases; unmatched junction bases: 13. This CDR3 is built from 17 residues. The CDR3 protein is CASSVYLAGTGDNTIYF. DNA of the CDR3: TGTGCCAGCAGTGTATACCTCGCGGGGACAGGGGACAACACCATATATTTT.

This clone appeared a single time. This chain joins TRBV4-1 and TRBJ2-7; 8 nucleotides line up with TRBD1. This CDR3 comprises 14 residues. CDR1 is MGHRA and CDR2 is YSYEKL in the germline V gene. The J segment lost 0 bases and the V segment lost 6 bases, leaving 4 bases of the junction unmatched. The CDR3 protein is CASRVTGGSYEQYF. The CDR3 nucleotides are TGCGCCAGCAGGGTCACAGGGGGCTCCTACGAGCAGTACTTC.

This clone occurred once. CDR3 DNA: TGTGCCAGCAGTTATTTGGGACTAGCGGGAGTGGTTGAGCAGTTCTTC. Translating gives CASSYLGLAGVVEQFF. The chain is built from TRBV6-5 and TRBJ2-1; 14 positions match TRBD2. The germline V gene encodes CDR1 MNHEY and CDR2 SVGAGI. Losses at the gene ends were 3 bases for V and 9 bases for J; bases not matched to a gene: 7. There are 16 residues in the CDR3.

The chain is built from TRBV4-1 and TRBJ1-2, with 7 bases identical to TRBD1. The CDR3 consists of 15 residues. In germline, CDR1 is MGHRA, CDR2 YSYEKL. V lost 2 bases to trimming and J lost 8 bases; unmatched junction nucleotides: 11. CDR3 sequence (DNA): TGCGCCAGCAGCCAATCGACAGGGTTCCAAGGGGGCTACACCTTC. It translates to CASSQSTGFQGGYTF.

This clone was seen a handful of times. This chain connects TRBV18 to TRBJ2-6, with a possible D match to TRBD1 (6 bases). V lost 3 bases and J lost 1, with 16 bases in between. CDR3 length: 18 residues. The germline V gene encodes CDR1 KGHSH and CDR2 LQKENI. CDR3 in amino acids: CASSPRTADKSGANVLTF. The DNA of the CDR3 is TGTGCCAGCTCACCCAGGACAGCGGACAAATCTGGGGCCAACGTCCTGACTTTC.

The chain combines TRBV27 with TRBJ2-7, with D possibly matching TRBD2 (6 bases). The CDR3 extends over 13 amino acids. V gave up 3 bases and J gave up 3 bases, with 9 bases separating them. Per the germline V gene, CDR1 is MNHEY and CDR2 is SMNVEV (reference sequence). In DNA form, the CDR3 reads TGTGCCAGCAGTTTTTCGGGGGTCTACGAGCAGTACTTC. Amino acids: CASSFSGVYEQYF.